This T cell receptor beta chain was captured in a study of blood T cell repertoires in COVID-19. Study-level information: Acute-phase and convalescent COVID-19 samples originated in the United States, Italy and Spain. T cells, B-cell-depleted T cells, or PBMCs provided the cDNA or gDNA that served as material.

The CDR3 loop spans 17 amino acids. The V gene's germline CDR1 is SGHTA and CDR2 FQGNSA. Germline trimming cut 6 bases from V and 3 bases from J; bases unmatched to any gene: 15. The protocol was immunoSEQ multiplex PCR, while the TCRdb copy is restricted to in-frame clones and leaves out a portion. The table records 100,000 to 150,000 clones, around 87% of them present only once. The receptor's source is a human donor in a cohort sampled during active COVID-19. The chain employs TRBV7-2 and TRBJ2-3; 7 bases are shared with TRBD2. The sequenced sample consisted of peripheral blood. CDR3 bases: TGTGCCAGCAGGCTCGTGACGGGAGGCGGGGTGACAGATACGCAGTATTTT. Translated, it gives CASRLVTGGGVTDTQYF.